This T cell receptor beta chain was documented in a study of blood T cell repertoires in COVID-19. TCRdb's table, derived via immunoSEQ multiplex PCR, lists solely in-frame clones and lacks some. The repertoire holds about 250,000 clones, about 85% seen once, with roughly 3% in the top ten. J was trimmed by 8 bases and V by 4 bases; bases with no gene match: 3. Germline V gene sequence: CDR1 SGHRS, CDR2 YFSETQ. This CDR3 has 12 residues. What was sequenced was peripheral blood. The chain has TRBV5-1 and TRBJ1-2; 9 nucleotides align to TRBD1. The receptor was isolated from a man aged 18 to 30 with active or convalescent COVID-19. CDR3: CASSQDRGGYTF. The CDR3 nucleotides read TGCGCCAGCAGCCAGGACAGGGGAGGCTACACCTTC.